Below, 2 T cell receptor beta chains from the same sample are listed, as sequenced in a study of OX40 agonist ivuxolimab in advanced cancers. Sequenced by immunoSEQ multiplex PCR; TCRdb stores in-frame clones only, minus some. Of about 50,000 clones in the sample, around four fifths were seen once. The source material was CD4+ or CD8+ T cells sorted from blood, sampled in a trial of the OX40 agonist ivuxolimab. Receptors originate from an adult with an advanced solid tumor such as melanoma, head and neck, liver or kidney cancer.

V and J are TRBV18 and TRBJ1-4; no clear D gene. The V end was cut by 5 bases, the J end by 3 bases, with 7 bases between. CDR1 is KGHSH and CDR2 is LQKENI in the germline V gene. The CDR3 has 13 amino acids. The CDR3 protein is CASSAGANEKLFF. In DNA form, the CDR3 reads TGTGCCAGCTCAGCGGGAGCTAATGAAAAACTGTTTTTT.

This clone was picked up a small number of times. V and J are TRBV29-1 and TRBJ1-5, with D possibly TRBD1 on 6 matching bases. The CDR3 length is 15 residues. The V gene lost 7 bases and the J gene lost 2 bases, with 18 bases spanning the gap. In germline, CDR1 is SQVTM, CDR2 ANQGSEA. The CDR3 reads CSAPKGGRGNQPQHF. The CDR3 bases are TGCAGCGCCCCCAAGGGGGGGCGAGGCAATCAGCCCCAGCATTTT.